This TCR beta chain was captured in a study of identical twins. The V gene's germline CDR1 is SGHTA and CDR2 FQGNSA. This CDR3 has 15 amino acids. J gave up 6 bases and V 7 bases, and 13 bases lay outside the gene matches. TCRdb ran MiXCR on the 5' RACE reads and lists one entry per CDR3 protein. The sample consists of some 250,000 distinct CDR3 sequences, roughly 13% of them appearing once. This clonotype was recorded many times. Its antigen is unknown. Notes on the study in general: Low generation-probability sequences were in excess among twin-shared out-of-frame alpha sequences.

These records were also assigned to another study, of yellow fever vaccine responses in identical twins.

The gene calls are TRBV7-2 and TRBJ2-7; TRBD2 matches 9 bases. The receptor was isolated from a woman younger than 35 in good health. The sample was memory (CD45RO+) T cells sorted from blood. CDR3 protein: CASIPRAGGFSEQYF. The DNA of the CDR3 is TGTGCCAGCATCCCCAGGGCGGGAGGGTTTAGCGAGCAGTACTTC.